This passage covers 7 T cell receptor beta chains from one sample sequenced in a study. Tregs were sorted as CD4+CD25+CD127-/low cells. One entry per CDR3 protein results from TCRdb running MiXCR on the 5' RACE reads. The table includes around 10,000 distinct CDR3 sequences, 17% detected once. The sample comprised Tregs sorted from a lymph node. Receptors originate from a female donor with breast cancer.

Details on this clonotype: The junction differs from germline at one of its ends, possibly a read error. J is TRBJ2-7 and V is TRBV12-3 or TRBV12-4; 7 bases align to TRBD1. This CDR3 spans 14 amino acids. In nucleotides, the CDR3 is TGTGCCATCAGTCGGACAGGTCCTACCTACGAGCAGCACTTC. Its protein product is CAISRTGPTYEQHF.

This chain links TRBV7-8 with TRBJ2-7; TRBD1 aligns across 10 bases. Germline values: CDR1 SGHVS, CDR2 FQNEAQ. CDR3 size: 15 residues. Trimming removed 0 bases from V and 4 bases from J; junction bases left unmatched: 3. The CDR3 loop is CASSLASGQGYEQYF. The CDR3, as DNA: TGTGCCAGCAGCTTAGCGTCGGGACAGGGGTACGAGCAGTACTTC.

On this clonotype itself: It may be a read error: a sequence one base away is much more abundant. This chain links TRBV6-2 or TRBV6-3 with TRBJ2-1; no reliable D call. The CDR3 is 11 amino acids. Germline CDR1 is MNHEY and CDR2 is SVGEGT. The CDR3 loop reads CVSSSFNEQFF. Written as DNA, the CDR3 is TGTGTCAGCAGTTCTTTCAATGAGCAGTTCTTC.

As to this clonotype: A much larger clone is a single base away; this may be a read error. The J gene is TRBJ2-1, the V gene TRBV30; 8 nucleotides match TRBD1. With 5 bases clipped from V and 9 bases from J, the junction kept 6 bases outside the gene matches. The CDR3 consists of 12 residues. The germline CDR1 and CDR2 sequences are GTSNPN and SVGIG (reference sequence). This CDR3 reads CAWPFQGAEQFF. CDR3 coding DNA: TGTGCCTGGCCATTTCAGGGGGCTGAGCAGTTCTTC.

As concerns this clonotype: Just one base apart from a much larger clone, this may be a read error. This rearrangement joins TRBV5-1 to TRBJ2-7, with D tentatively TRBD1 (6 bases). Germline loops: CDR1 SGHRS, CDR2 YFSETQ. The CDR3 length is 14 residues. Here the CDR3 reads CASSPGQNPYGQYF. CDR3 in DNA: TGCGCCAGCAGCCCGGGACAAAACCCCTACGGGCAGTACTTC. The complete variable domain, with remaining parts taken from reference TRBV5-1 and TRBJ2-7, reads KAGVTQTPRYLIKTRGQQVTLSCSPISGHRSVSWYQQTPGQGLQFLFEYFSETQRNKGNFPGRFSGRQFSNSRSEMNVSTLELGDSALYLCASSPGQNPYGQYFGPGTRLTVT.

This clonotype is medium-sized (0.01 to 0.1%) within its sample. The V call is TRBV5-1, the J call TRBJ2-7; perhaps D is TRBD1 or TRBD2 (6 bases each). The CDR3 sequence is 14 residues long. Germline lookup yields CDR1 SGHRS and CDR2 YFSETQ. V lost 2 bases and J 4 bases, leaving 13 bases between the germline ends. The CDR3 DNA is TGCGCCAGCAGCTTCCGGGGGCGCAGGTACGAGCAGTACTTC. Translating it yields CASSFRGRRYEQYF.

This clonotype is categorized as medium-sized. The chain carries TRBV4-3 and TRBJ2-6; no clear D. Trimming shortened V by 0 bases and J by 0 bases, and 6 bases separated the two germline ends. The CDR3 runs 16 residues. Germline V gene data show CDR1 as LGHNA and CDR2 as YSLEER. CDR3 in amino acids: CASSQDMGSGANVLTF. The CDR3 DNA reads TGCGCCAGCAGCCAAGATATGGGCTCTGGGGCCAACGTCCTGACTTTC.